These T cell receptor beta chains were read from a single sample in a study of CD8+ T cells in alopecia areata. The protocol was immunoSEQ multiplex PCR, while the TCRdb copy is restricted to in-frame clones and leaves out a portion. Of about 97,000 clones in the sample, about 61% were seen once. This specimen consisted of CD8+ T cells sorted from blood, obtained at week 56, from a patient treated with tofacitinib. These receptors originate from a human donor with alopecia areata. CDR3s include the opening cysteine and the closing phenylalanine or tryptophan. The D gene is left open where the match is weak. Clone size is given for some rows only: seen once, a few or many times, or a class if the clone is expanded.

V: TRBV29-1; size: few; D: TRBD2; J: TRBJ2-5; CDR3: CSSQGLAGSGETQYF; DNA: TGCAGCTCTCAGGGACTAGCGGGTTCCGGGGAGACCCAGTACTTC
V: TRBV7-9; size: many; D: .; J: TRBJ1-1; CDR3: CASSFAGAEAFF; DNA: TGTGCCAGCAGCTTTGCGGGTGCTGAAGCTTTCTTT
V: TRBV13; size: few; D: .; J: TRBJ2-1; CDR3: CASSLIGTLGGASYEQFF; DNA: TGTGCCAGCAGCTTGATTGGGACTTTAGGGGGGGCGAGCTATGAGCAGTTCTTC
V: TRBV2; size: .; D: TRBD1; J: TRBJ1-5; CDR3: CASTGTDINQPQHF; DNA: TGTGCCAGCACCGGGACAGACATCAATCAGCCCCAGCATTTT
V: TRBV13; size: .; D: .; J: TRBJ2-7; CDR3: CASSSPYEQYF; DNA: TGTGCCAGCAGCTCCCCCTACGAGCAGTACTTC
V: TRBV5-1; size: .; D: .; J: TRBJ1-1; CDR3: CASSLNTEAFF; DNA: TGCGCCAGCAGCTTGAACACTGAAGCTTTCTTT
V: TRBV2; size: .; D: .; J: TRBJ1-5; CDR3: CASRPTVTNQPQHF; DNA: TGTGCCAGCAGGCCGACAGTCACAAATCAGCCCCAGCATTTT
V: TRBV5-1; size: .; D: TRBD1; J: TRBJ2-3; CDR3: CASSADRSTDTQYF; DNA: TGCGCCAGCAGCGCGGACAGGAGCACAGATACGCAGTATTTT
V: TRBV4-1; size: .; D: TRBD1; J: TRBJ1-5; CDR3: CASSQTGNNQPQHF; DNA: TGCGCCAGCAGCCAGACAGGGAACAATCAGCCCCAGCATTTT
V: TRBV11-3; size: few; D: .; J: TRBJ2-4; CDR3: CASSLMASLDIQYF; DNA: TGTGCCAGCAGCTTGATGGCTAGCCTGGACATTCAGTACTTC